This passage covers 2 T cell receptor beta chains from one sample sequenced in a study of T cells after yellow fever vaccination. A single record per CDR3 protein comes from TCRdb applying MiXCR to the 5' RACE reads. Altogether just under 600,000 distinct CDR3 sequences are present, roughly 14% being singletons, with the ten largest covering roughly an eighth. This specimen consisted of PBMCs, obtained on the day of the yellow fever booster vaccination. The receptors shown here come from a man aged 25-45 years who received the YFV17D yellow fever vaccine.

V usage is TRBV20-1 and J usage is TRBJ1-4, with D tentatively TRBD1 (6 bases). Germline lookup yields CDR1 DFQATT and CDR2 SNEGSKA (reference sequence). Trimming stripped 8 bases from V and 8 bases from J, with 12 bases between. CDR3 length: 11 amino acids. This CDR3 is CSLTQGEKLFF. The DNA for the CDR3 is TGCAGTTTGACCCAGGGGGAAAAACTGTTTTTT.

This clonotype was seen more than once but under ten times. The chain joins TRBV7-2 to TRBJ2-1; TRBD1 is a possible D gene (6 bases). V lost 6 bases to trimming and J lost 1 base, with 10 bases between them. CDR3 length: 14 residues. Germline V gene lookup returns CDR1 SGHTA and CDR2 FQGNSA. The CDR3 coding sequence is TGTGCCAGCAGGCTAGGGGGTTCCTACAATGAGCAGTTCTTC. Its protein product is CASRLGGSYNEQFF. The complete variable domain, with remaining parts taken from reference TRBV7-2 and TRBJ2-1, reads GAGVSQSPSNKVTEKGKDVELRCDPISGHTALYWYRQSLGQGLEFLIYFQGNSAPDKSGLPSDRFSAERTGGSVSTLTIQRTQQEDSAVYLCASRLGGSYNEQFFGPGTRLTVL.